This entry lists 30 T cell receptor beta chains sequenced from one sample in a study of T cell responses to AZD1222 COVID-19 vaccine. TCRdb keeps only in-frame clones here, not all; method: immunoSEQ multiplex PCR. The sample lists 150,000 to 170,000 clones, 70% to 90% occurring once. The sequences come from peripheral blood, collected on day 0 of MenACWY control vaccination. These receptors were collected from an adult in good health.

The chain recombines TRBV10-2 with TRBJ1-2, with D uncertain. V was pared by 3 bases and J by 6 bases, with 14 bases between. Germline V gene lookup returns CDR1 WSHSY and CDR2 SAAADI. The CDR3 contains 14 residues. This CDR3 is CASSERTLRDGYTF. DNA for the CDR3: TGCGCCAGCAGTGAAAGGACGCTAAGGGATGGCTACACCTTC.

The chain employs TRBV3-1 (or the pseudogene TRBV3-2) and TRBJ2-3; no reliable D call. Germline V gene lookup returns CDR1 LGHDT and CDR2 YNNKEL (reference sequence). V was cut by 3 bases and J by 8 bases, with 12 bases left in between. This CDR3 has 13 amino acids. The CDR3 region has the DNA TGTGCCAGCAGCCAGGTCAGCCGACCTACGCAGTATTTT. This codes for CASSQVSRPTQYF.

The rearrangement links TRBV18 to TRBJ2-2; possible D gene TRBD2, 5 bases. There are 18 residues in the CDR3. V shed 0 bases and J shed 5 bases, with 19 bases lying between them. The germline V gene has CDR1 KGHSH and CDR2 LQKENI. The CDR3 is CASSPPAGIRGWTGELFF. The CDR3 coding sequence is TGTGCCAGCTCACCACCGGCCGGGATTCGGGGATGGACCGGGGAGCTGTTTTTT.

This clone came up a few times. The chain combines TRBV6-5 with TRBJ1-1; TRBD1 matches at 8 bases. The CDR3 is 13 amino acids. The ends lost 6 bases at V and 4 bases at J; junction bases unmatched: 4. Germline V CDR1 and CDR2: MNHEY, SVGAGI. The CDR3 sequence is CASRRDRLTEAFF. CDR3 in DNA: TGTGCCAGCAGGCGGGACAGGCTCACTGAAGCTTTCTTT.

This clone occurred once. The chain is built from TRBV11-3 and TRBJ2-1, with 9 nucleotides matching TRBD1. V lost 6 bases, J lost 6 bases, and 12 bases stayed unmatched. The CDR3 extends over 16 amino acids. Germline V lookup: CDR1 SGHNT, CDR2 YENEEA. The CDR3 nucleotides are TGTGCCAGCAGTTCCCGACAGGGGGTCGACCTCAATGAGCAGTTCTTC. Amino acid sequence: CASSSRQGVDLNEQFF. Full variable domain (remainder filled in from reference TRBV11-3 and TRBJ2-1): EAGVVQSPRYKIIEKKQPVAFWCNPISGHNTLYWYLQNLGQGPELLIRYENEEAVDDSQLPKDRFSAERLKGVDSTLKIQPAELGDSAVYLCASSSRQGVDLNEQFFGPGTRLTVL.

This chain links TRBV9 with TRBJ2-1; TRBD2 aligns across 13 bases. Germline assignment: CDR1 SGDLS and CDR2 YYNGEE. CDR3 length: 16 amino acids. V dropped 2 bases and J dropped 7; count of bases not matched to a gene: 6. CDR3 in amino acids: CASSVGLAGARNEQFF. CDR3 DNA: TGTGCCAGCAGCGTCGGACTAGCGGGAGCGAGGAATGAGCAGTTCTTC.

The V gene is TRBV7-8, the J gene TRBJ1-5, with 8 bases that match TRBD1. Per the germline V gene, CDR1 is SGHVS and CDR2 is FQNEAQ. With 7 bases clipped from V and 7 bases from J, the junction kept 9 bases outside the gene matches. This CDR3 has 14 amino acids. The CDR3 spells CASTPRTGRQPQHF. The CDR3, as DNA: TGTGCCAGCACTCCTCGGACAGGGCGCCAGCCCCAGCATTTT.

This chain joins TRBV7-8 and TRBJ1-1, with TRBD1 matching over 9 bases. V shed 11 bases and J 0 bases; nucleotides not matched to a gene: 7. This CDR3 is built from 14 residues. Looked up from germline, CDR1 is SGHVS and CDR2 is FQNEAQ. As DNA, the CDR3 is TGTGCCTGCCGACAGGGGGTTTTGAACACTGAAGCTTTCTTT. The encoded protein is CACRQGVLNTEAFF.

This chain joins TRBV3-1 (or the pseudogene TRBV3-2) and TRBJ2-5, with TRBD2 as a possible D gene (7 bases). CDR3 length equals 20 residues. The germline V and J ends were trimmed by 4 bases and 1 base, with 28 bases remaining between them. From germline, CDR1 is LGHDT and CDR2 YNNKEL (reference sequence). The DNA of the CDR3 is TGTGCCAGCAGCCCTCACGTTACGGGGGGCCAAAGCCCCACCCAAGAGACCCAGTACTTC. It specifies CASSPHVTGGQSPTQETQYF.

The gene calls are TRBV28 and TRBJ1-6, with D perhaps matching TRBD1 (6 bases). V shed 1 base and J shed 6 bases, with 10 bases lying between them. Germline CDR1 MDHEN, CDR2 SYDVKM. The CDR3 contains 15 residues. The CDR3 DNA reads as TGTGCCAGCAGTTTATCTCAGGGGCGTAATTCACCCCTCCACTTT. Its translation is CASSLSQGRNSPLHF.

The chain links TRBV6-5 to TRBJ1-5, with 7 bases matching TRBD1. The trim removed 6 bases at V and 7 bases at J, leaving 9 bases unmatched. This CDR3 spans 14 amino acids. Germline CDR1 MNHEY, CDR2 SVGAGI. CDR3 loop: CASSRGGSSQPQHF. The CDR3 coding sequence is TGTGCCAGCAGCAGGGGGGGCTCCAGCCAGCCCCAGCATTTT.

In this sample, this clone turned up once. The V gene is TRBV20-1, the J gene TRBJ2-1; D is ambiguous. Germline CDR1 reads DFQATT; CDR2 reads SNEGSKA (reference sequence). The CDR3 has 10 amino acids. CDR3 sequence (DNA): TGCAGCGCAATATTGAATGAGCAGTTCTTC. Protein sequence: CSAILNEQFF.

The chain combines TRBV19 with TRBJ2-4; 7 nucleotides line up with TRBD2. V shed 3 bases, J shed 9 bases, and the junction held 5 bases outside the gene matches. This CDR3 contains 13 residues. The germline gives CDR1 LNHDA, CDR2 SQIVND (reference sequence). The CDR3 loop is CASSMDWGGIQYF. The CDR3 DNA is TGTGCCAGTAGTATGGATTGGGGGGGCATTCAGTACTTC.

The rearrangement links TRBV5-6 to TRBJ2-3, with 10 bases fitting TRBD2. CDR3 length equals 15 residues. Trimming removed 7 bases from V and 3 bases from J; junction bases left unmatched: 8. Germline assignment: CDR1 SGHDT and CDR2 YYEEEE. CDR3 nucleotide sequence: TGTGCCAGCTGGGATAGTAGCGGGGGGACAGATACGCAGTATTTT. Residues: CASWDSSGGTDTQYF.

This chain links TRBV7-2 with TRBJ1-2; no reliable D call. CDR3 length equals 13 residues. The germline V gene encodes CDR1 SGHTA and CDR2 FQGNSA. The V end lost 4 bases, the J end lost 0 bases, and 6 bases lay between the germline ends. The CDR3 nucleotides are TGTGCCAGCAGCTCATCAACTAACTATGGCTACACCTTC. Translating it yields CASSSSTNYGYTF.

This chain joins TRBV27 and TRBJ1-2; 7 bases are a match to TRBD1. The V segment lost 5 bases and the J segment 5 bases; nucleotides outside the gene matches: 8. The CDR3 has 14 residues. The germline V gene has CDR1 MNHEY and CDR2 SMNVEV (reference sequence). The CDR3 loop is CASSPRQGSYGYTF. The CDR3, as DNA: TGTGCCAGCAGTCCAAGACAGGGAAGTTATGGCTACACCTTC.

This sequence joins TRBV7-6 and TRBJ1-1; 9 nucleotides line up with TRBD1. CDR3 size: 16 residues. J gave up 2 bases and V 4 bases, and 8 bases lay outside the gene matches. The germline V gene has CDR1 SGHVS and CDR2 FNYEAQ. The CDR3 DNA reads TGTGCCAGCAGCTCCCAGGGGGGACAGGGTAACACTGAAGCTTTCTTT. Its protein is CASSSQGGQGNTEAFF.

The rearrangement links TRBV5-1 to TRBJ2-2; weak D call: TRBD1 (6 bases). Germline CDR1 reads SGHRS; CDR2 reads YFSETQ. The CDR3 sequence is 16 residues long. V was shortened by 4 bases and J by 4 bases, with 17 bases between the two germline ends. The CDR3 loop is CASSPQTGISTGELFF. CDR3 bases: TGCGCCAGCAGCCCCCAAACAGGGATCTCCACCGGGGAGCTGTTTTTT. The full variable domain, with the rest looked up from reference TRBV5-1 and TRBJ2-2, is KAGVTQTPRYLIKTRGQQVTLSCSPISGHRSVSWYQQTPGQGLQFLFEYFSETQRNKGNFPGRFSGRQFSNSRSEMNVSTLELGDSALYLCASSPQTGISTGELFFGEGSRLTVL.

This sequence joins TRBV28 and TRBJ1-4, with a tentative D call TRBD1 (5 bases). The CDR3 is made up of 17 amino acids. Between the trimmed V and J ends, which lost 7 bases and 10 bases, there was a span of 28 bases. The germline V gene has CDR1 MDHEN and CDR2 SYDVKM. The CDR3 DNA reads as TGTGCCAGCACCGTACCGGGACGGCAGTTCCGGGGTGGAAAACTGTTTTTT. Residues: CASTVPGRQFRGGKLFF.

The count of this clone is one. CDR3 sequence: CASSPNDGGWGALNTEAFF. In DNA, the CDR3 is TGTGCCAGCAGTCCCAACGATGGCGGCTGGGGGGCCCTGAACACTGAAGCTTTCTTT. The chain uses TRBV6-6 and TRBJ1-1; TRBD1 is a possible D gene (6 bases). The CDR3 contains 19 residues. The V end was cut by 5 bases, the J end by 0 bases, with 25 bases between. Looked up from germline, CDR1 is MNHNY and CDR2 is SVGAGI (reference sequence).

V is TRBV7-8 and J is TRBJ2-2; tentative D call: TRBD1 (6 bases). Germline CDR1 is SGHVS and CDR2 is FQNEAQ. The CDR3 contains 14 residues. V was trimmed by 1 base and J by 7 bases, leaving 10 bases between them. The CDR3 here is CASSLEQGSGELFF. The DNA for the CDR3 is TGTGCCAGCAGCTTAGAACAGGGTAGCGGGGAGCTGTTTTTT.

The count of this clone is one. In DNA form, the CDR3 reads TGTGCCAGCAGTCTGACTGGCAGGGGTTACGCGAACACCGGGGAGCTGTTTTTT. Translating it yields CASSLTGRGYANTGELFF. This rearrangement joins TRBV27 to TRBJ2-2; D may be TRBD1 (6 bases). CDR1 MNHEY and CDR2 SMNVEV come from the germline V gene (reference sequence). The V gene lost 5 bases and the J gene lost 0 bases, with 19 bases spanning the gap. The CDR3 is made up of 18 amino acids.

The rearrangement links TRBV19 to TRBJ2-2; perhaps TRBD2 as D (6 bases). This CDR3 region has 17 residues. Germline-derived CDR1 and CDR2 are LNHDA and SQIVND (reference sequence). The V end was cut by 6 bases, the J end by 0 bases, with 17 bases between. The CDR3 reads CASRTRGGAPNTGELFF. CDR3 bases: TGTGCCAGTAGGACGAGGGGCGGGGCCCCGAACACCGGGGAGCTGTTTTTT.

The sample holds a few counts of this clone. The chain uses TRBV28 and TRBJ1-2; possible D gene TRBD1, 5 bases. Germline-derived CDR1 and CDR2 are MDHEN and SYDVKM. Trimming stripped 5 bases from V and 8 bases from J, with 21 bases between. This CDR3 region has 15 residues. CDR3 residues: CASSPLGTREKGYTF. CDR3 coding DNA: TGTGCCAGCAGTCCCCTCGGGACCCGAGAGAAGGGCTACACCTTC.

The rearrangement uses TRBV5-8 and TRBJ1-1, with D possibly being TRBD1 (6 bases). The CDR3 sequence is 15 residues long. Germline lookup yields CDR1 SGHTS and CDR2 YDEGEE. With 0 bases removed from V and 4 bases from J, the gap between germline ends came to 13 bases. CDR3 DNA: TGTGCCAGCAGCTTGGGGGTACAGGGTCTCACTGAAGCTTTCTTT. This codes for CASSLGVQGLTEAFF.

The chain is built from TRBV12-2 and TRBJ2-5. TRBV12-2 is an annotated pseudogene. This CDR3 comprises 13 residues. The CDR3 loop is CASRLGTWETQYF. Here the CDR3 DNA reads TGTGCAAGTCGCTTAGGGACCTGGGAGACCCAGTACTTC.

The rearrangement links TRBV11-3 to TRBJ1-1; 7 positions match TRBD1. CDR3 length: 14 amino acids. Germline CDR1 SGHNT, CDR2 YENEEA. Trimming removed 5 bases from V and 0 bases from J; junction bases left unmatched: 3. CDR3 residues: CASSQGQLNTEAFF. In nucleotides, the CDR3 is TGTGCCAGCAGCCAGGGACAGTTGAACACTGAAGCTTTCTTT.

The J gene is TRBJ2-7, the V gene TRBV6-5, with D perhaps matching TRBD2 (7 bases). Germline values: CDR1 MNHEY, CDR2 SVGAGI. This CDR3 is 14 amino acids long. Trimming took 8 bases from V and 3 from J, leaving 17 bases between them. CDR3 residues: CASSMRGGLYEQYF. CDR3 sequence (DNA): TGTGCCAGCTCCATGAGGGGGGGGCTCTACGAGCAGTACTTC.

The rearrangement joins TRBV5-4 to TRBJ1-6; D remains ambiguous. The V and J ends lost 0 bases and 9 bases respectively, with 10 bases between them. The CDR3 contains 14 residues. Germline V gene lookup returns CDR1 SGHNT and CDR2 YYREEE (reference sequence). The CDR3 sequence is CASSLAGEGSPLHF. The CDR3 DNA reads TGTGCCAGCAGCTTGGCCGGAGAGGGTTCACCCCTCCACTTT.

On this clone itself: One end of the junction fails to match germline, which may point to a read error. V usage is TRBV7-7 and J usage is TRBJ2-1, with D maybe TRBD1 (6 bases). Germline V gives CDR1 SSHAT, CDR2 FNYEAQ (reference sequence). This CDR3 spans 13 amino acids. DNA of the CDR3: TGTGCTAGCAGCTCCCGCAGGGGCGATGAGCAGTTCTTC. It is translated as CASSSRRGDEQFF.